The TCR beta chain under discussion was sequenced for a study of early T cells in non-severe SARS-CoV-2 infection. Study details: Whole-blood bulk RNA, unsorted, was sequenced, and chains were unpaired. Notes on the study in general: There was a bias toward anti-spike CD8 responses in VDJdb matching, which missed private and CD4 specificities.

V was shortened by 2 bases and J by 3 bases, with 11 bases between the two germline ends. This CDR3 is 14 amino acids long. Germline lookup yields CDR1 MNHEY and CDR2 SVGAGI. Attachment of unique molecular identifiers was made to individual cDNA molecules. TCRdb re-called the 5' RACE reads through MiXCR, storing one row per CDR3 protein. Among over 50,000 distinct CDR3 sequences listed, roughly 8.2% were seen once. This clonotype was counted between two and nine times. Its specificity is not known. This specimen consisted of whole blood, obtained at baseline. This chain links TRBV6-5 with TRBJ2-7; TRBD2 is a possible D gene (6 bases). The sequence came from an adult who was a healthcare worker with PCR-confirmed SARS-CoV-2 infection or an uninfected control (not recorded which). The CDR3, as DNA: TGTGCCAGCAGTTACCGGGGAGGAGGCTACGAGCAGTACTTC. Its translation: CASSYRGGGYEQYF.